This T cell receptor (beta chain) comes out of a study of blood T cell repertoires in COVID-19. Study overall: The United States, Italy and Spain were the sources of the acute and convalescent COVID-19 samples. PBMCs, B-cell-depleted T cells, or T cells were the source of the cDNA or gDNA that made up the material.

Trimming removed 4 bases from V and 1 base from J, with 11 bases in between. CDR3 length: 14 amino acids. Germline V CDR1 and CDR2: SGHNT, YYREEE (reference sequence). Methods used by the authors: Reference gene primer amplification gave nucleated cell count estimates. The repertoire was sequenced with immunoSEQ multiplex PCR; TCRdb's copy has only in-frame clones and lacks some. The DNA was the basis for D and trimming; V, J and clone size are from that table. The data hold some 100,000 clones, with 85% to 90% observed a single time. V gene TRBV5-4 combines with J gene TRBJ1-1; TRBD1 is a possible D gene (5 bases). The clonotype originates from a woman over 75 with active COVID-19. Sequencing was performed on peripheral blood. The CDR3 DNA reads TGTGCCAGCAGCGCGTCTCAGGGGAACACTGAAGCTTTCTTT. Protein product: CASSASQGNTEAFF.